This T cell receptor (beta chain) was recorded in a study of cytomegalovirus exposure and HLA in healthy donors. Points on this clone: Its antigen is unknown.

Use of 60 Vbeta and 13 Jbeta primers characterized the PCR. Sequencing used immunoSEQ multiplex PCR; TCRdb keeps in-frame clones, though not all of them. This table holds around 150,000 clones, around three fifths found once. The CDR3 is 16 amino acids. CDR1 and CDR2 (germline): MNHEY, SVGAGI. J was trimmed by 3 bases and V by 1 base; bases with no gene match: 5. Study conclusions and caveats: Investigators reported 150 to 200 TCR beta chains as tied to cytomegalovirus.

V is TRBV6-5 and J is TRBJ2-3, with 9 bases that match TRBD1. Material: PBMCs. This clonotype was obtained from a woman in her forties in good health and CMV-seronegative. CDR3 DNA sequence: TGTGCCAGCAGTTACTTGGGGACAGGGAGGACAGATACGCAGTATTTT. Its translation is CASSYLGTGRTDTQYF.